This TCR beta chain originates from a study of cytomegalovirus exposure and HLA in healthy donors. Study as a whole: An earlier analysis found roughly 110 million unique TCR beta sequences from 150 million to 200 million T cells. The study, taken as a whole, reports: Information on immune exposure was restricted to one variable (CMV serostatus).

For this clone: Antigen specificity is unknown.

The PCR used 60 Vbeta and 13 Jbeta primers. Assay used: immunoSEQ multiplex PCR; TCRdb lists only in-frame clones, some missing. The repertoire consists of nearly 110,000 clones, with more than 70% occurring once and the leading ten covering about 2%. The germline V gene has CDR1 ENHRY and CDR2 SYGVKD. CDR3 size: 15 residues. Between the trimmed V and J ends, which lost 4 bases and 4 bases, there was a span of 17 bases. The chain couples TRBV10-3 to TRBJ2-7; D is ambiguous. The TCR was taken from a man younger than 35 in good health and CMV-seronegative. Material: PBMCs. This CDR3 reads CAISALPVTGYEQYF. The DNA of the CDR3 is TGTGCCATCAGTGCCCTCCCGGTGACGGGTTACGAGCAGTACTTC.